The clone carrying this T cell receptor (beta chain) was recorded at least ten times. The investigators amplified TCR beta CDR3 regions from RNA transcripts. During a first-round RT-PCR of the TCR CDR3, the HTBI primer set was used. Each CDR3 protein gets one entry after TCRdb re-called the multiplex PCR reads with MiXCR. In the table there are a few hundred thousand distinct CDR3 sequences, approximately 13% of which are singletons. This record comes from a study of T cells in Graves' hyperthyroidism and ophthalmopathy. The sequenced material came from blood. The clonotype comes from a woman aged 18-29 years with Graves' hyperthyroidism.

The CDR3 DNA reads TGTGCCAGCAGTTTATCGCGGACAGGGCCTGTCAATGAGCAGTTCTTC. Translated, it gives CASSLSRTGPVNEQFF. V usage is TRBV27 and J usage is TRBJ2-1, with 8 bases lining up with TRBD1. Germline V gene lookup returns CDR1 MNHEY and CDR2 SMNVEV (reference sequence). The V and J ends lost 0 bases and 6 bases, in that order; junction bases with no gene match: 7. CDR3 length: 16 amino acids.